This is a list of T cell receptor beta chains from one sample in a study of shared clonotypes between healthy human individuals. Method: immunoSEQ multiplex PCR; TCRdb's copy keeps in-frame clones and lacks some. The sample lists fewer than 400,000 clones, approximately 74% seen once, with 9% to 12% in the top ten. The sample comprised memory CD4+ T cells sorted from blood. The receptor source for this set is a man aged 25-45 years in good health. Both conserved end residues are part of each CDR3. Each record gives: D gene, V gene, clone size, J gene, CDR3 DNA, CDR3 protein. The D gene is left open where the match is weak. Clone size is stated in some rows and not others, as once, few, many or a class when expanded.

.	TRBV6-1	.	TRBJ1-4	TGTGCCAGCAGTGACCAGGGGTTGGTTGAAAAACTGTTTTTT	CASSDQGLVEKLFF
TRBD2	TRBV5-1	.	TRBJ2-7	TGCGCCAGCAGCTTGACCGGGACTAGCGGGAGTATGGAGGAGCAGTACTTC	CASSLTGTSGSMEEQYF
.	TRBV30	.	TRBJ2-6	TGTGCCTGGAGTAGGGGATCTGGGGCCAACGTCCTGACTTTC	CAWSRGSGANVLTF
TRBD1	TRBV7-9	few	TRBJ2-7	TGTGCCAGCAGCTTAGTCGGACAGGCCTCCTACGAGCAGTACTTC	CASSLVGQASYEQYF
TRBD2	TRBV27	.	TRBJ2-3	TGTGCCAGCGGGGCTAGCGGTAGCACAGATACGCAGTATTTT	CASGASGSTDTQYF
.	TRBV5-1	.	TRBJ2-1	TGCGCCAGCAGCTTGGAGGGGAGGGACAGCAATGAGCAGTTCTTC	CASSLEGRDSNEQFF
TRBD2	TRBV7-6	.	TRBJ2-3	TGTGCCAGCAGCTTAAGCGGGGTTAGCACAGATACGCAGTATTTT	CASSLSGVSTDTQYF
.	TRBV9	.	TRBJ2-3	TGTGCCAGCAGCGTAGCTTCGGGACTTAGTCAGGGGGCGCAGTATTTT	CASSVASGLSQGAQYF
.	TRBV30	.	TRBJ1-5	TGTGCCTGGAGTTACGGGGGGGCCCAGCCCCAGCATTTT	CAWSYGGAQPQHF
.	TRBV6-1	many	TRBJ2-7	TGTGCCAGCAGTGAAATGGTCGGACAGTACTTC	CASSEMVGQYF
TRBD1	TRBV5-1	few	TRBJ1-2	TGCGCCAGCAGCCCGGACAGGGCCTATGGCTACACCTTC	CASSPDRAYGYTF
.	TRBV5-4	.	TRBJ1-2	TGTGCCAGCAGCTTGGAGCGGGGGGCTGAGTATGGCTACACCTTC	CASSLERGAEYGYTF
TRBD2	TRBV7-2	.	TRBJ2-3	TGTGCCAGCAGCTTAGGAGGGACTAGCGTGGCAGATACGCAGTATTTT	CASSLGGTSVADTQYF
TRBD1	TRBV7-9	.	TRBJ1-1	TGTGCCAGCAGCTTACTATCGGACAGGCCTGAAGCTTTCTTT	CASSLLSDRPEAFF
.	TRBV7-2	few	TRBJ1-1	TGTGCCAGCAGCTTCTATCTTGGTACTGAAGCTTTCTTT	CASSFYLGTEAFF
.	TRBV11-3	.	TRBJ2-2	TGTGCCAGCAGCTTGAAGCGGGCTCAGAACACCGGGGAGCTGTTTTTT	CASSLKRAQNTGELFF
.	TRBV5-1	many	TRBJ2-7	TGCGCCAGCAGCCTGAGCGGACAGAACTACGAGCAGTACTTC	CASSLSGQNYEQYF
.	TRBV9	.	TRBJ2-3	TGTGCCAGCAGCGTAGACCTCACAGATACGCAGTATTTT	CASSVDLTDTQYF
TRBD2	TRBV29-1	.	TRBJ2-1	TGCAGCGTCCAGCTCACTAGCGCTAATGAGCAGTTCTTC	CSVQLTSANEQFF
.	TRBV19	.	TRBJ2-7	TGTGCCAGTAGCCCCCGAAGGAGGTCGGGGACCTACGAGCAGTACTTC	CASSPRRRSGTYEQYF